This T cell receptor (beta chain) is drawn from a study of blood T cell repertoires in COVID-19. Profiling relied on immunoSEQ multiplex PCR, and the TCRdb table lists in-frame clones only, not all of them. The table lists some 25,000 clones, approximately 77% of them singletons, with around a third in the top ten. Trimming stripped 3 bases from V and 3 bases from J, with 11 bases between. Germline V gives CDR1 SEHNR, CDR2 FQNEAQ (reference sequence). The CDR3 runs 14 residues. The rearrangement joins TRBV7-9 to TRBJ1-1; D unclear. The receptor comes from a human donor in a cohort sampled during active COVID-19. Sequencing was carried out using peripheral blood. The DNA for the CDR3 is TGTGCCAGCAGCTTTGGAGGTTGGGACACTGAAGCTTTCTTT. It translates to CASSFGGWDTEAFF.